This is a list of T cell receptor beta chains from one sample in a study of cytomegalovirus exposure and HLA in healthy donors. Here immunoSEQ multiplex PCR was the method, and the copy in TCRdb shows in-frame clones only, minus some. The sample has about 150,000 clones, around 80% seen once. Input material: PBMCs. The receptors were sampled from a male donor in good health and CMV-seropositive. CDR3s include the opening cysteine and the closing phenylalanine or tryptophan. A D gene is named only where the DNA matches it firmly. Clone size is given for some rows only: seen once, a few or many times, or a class if the clone is expanded.

V gene	clone size	D gene	J gene	CDR3 DNA	CDR3 protein
TRBV28	-	-	TRBJ1-1	TGTGCCAGCAGTTTATTAGGAGGTGGGGGCGGGCTGAACACTGAAGCTTTCTTT	CASSLLGGGGGLNTEAFF
TRBV11-2	few	TRBD2	TRBJ2-7	TGTGCCAGCAGCTTAGAGGGTAGCGGGGCCTACGAGCAGTACTTC	CASSLEGSGAYEQYF
TRBV6-1	-	-	TRBJ1-2	TGTGCCAGCAGCGTAGGACACGGTGGCTACACCTTC	CASSVGHGGYTF
TRBV28	-	TRBD1	TRBJ1-2	TGTGCCACCTTGACCCCGGGACAGGGCCCGATAGGCTTC	CATLTPGQGPIGF
TRBV4-3	-	-	TRBJ2-7	TGCGCCAGCAGCCAAGACAGGGGGGCCCGTTACGAGCAGTACTTC	CASSQDRGARYEQYF
TRBV12-5	-	-	TRBJ1-2	TGTGCTAGTGGCCCGGTCGCAGGGGTTAATGGCTACACCTTC	CASGPVAGVNGYTF
TRBV7-9	once	TRBD2	TRBJ2-7	TGTGCCAGCAGCTTAGAATCCTTATCTAGCGGACCGACCTACGAGCAGTACTTC	CASSLESLSSGPTYEQYF
TRBV10-3	-	-	TRBJ2-4	TGTGCCACCTCTGAGGAACGGGCCCTCGGAGGGATTCAGTACTTC	CATSEERALGGIQYF
TRBV19	-	-	TRBJ1-5	TGTGCCAGTAGTCGATTAAGACAGGATAGCAATCAGCCCCAGCATTTT	CASSRLRQDSNQPQHF
TRBV4-1	few	TRBD2	TRBJ2-7	TGCGCCAGCAGCCGCGGCGGGACTAGCGGTTTCTACGAGCAGTACTTC	CASSRGGTSGFYEQYF
TRBV23-1	few	TRBD1	TRBJ2-7	TGCGCCAGCAGTCGACAGGGCGAGCAGTACTTC	CASSRQGEQYF
TRBV11-1	-	-	TRBJ1-1	TGTGCCAGCAGAGAGACGGGGAACACTGAAGCTTTCTTT	CASRETGNTEAFF
TRBV5-4	-	TRBD2	TRBJ2-7	TGTGCCAGCAGCTCAGGGAGGGCCCTGGGCGAGCAGTACTTC	CASSSGRALGEQYF
TRBV6-5	-	-	TRBJ1-4	TGTGCCAGCAGTTACTCCGCAGGCAGTAATGAAAAACTGTTTTTT	CASSYSAGSNEKLFF
TRBV7-9	-	TRBD1	TRBJ1-1	TGTTCCAGCAGCCCGCCGCGGGACAGGGCAAACACTGAAGCTTTCTTT	CSSSPPRDRANTEAFF
TRBV2	-	TRBD2	TRBJ2-3	TGTGCCAGTAGGGATCTACTACTAGCGGGAGTGGGAGATACGCAGTATTTT	CASRDLLLAGVGDTQYF
TRBV25-1	-	TRBD2	TRBJ2-4	TGTGCCAGTCTAACTAGCGGCAATAACATTCAGTACTTC	CASLTSGNNIQYF
TRBV4-2	-	TRBD2	TRBJ2-7	TGTGCCAGCAGCCCCTTAAGCGGGAGAGGGGCCTACGAGCAGTACTTC	CASSPLSGRGAYEQYF
TRBV2	once	-	TRBJ1-5	TGTGCCACGCACAGGGATAGCAATCAGCCCCAGCATTTT	CATHRDSNQPQHF
TRBV5-6	-	-	TRBJ1-4	TGTGCCAGCAGCTTGGTCGGTAATGAAAAACTGTTTTTT	CASSLVGNEKLFF
TRBV9	-	TRBD1	TRBJ2-1	TGTGCCAGCAGCGGCCGGACAGGGCTCAATGAGCAGTTCTTC	CASSGRTGLNEQFF
TRBV12-2	-	-	TRBJ1-6	TGTGCAAGTCGCCCCCCCTTCGGTTCTAATTCACCCCTCCACTTT	CASRPPFGSNSPLHF
TRBV5-1	-	TRBD1	TRBJ2-5	TGCGCCAGCACTCCCGGGACAGCACAAGAGACCCAGTACTTC	CASTPGTAQETQYF
TRBV6-5	-	-	TRBJ1-2	TGTGCCAGCAGTTACGCGGGTAACTATGGCTACACCTTC	CASSYAGNYGYTF
TRBV6-1	-	-	TRBJ2-7	TGTGCCAGCAGTGAAAGGCCAGGGGCCTTCTACGAGCAGTACTTC	CASSERPGAFYEQYF
TRBV7-9	-	-	TRBJ2-7	TGTGCCAGCAATCAGGGGGGAGACGAGCAGTACTTC	CASNQGGDEQYF
TRBV27	-	TRBD2	TRBJ2-5	TGTGCCAGCAGTTTAGAGGGCGGGAGGGCCCGGGAGACCCAGTACTTC	CASSLEGGRARETQYF
TRBV21-1	-	-	TRBJ2-3	TGTGCCAGCAGCCCTCCGGGTAGCGGGAGTAGGGGGGCCACAGATACGCAGTATTTT	CASSPPGSGSRGATDTQYF
TRBV6-6	-	TRBD1	TRBJ2-3	TGTGCCAGCAGCCTGCCCCAGGGGGTTACGCAGTATTTT	CASSLPQGVTQYF
TRBV28	-	TRBD2	TRBJ2-1	TGTGCCAGCAGCAAGACTAGCGGGAGAAATGAGCAGTTCTTC	CASSKTSGRNEQFF
TRBV6-4	few	TRBD2	TRBJ2-3	TGTGCCAGCAGTGATCAAGCGGGAGCCGCAGATACGCAGTATTTT	CASSDQAGAADTQYF
TRBV21-1	-	-	TRBJ1-4	TGTGCCAGCATCGAGGGGAGGGCACAGACAACTAATGAAAAACTGTTTTTT	CASIEGRAQTTNEKLFF
TRBV4-1	-	TRBD1	TRBJ2-7	TGCGCCAGCAGCTTCGGGACAGGGTACTACGAGCAGTACTTC	CASSFGTGYYEQYF
TRBV5-4	few	TRBD1	TRBJ1-5	TGTGCCAGCAGCGCGGACAGGGGCCTTGGGCCCCAGCATTTT	CASSADRGLGPQHF
TRBV12-5	-	-	TRBJ2-7	TGTGCTAGTGGTTTGGGACAGGTTGACTACGAGCAGTACTTC	CASGLGQVDYEQYF
TRBV29-1	-	-	TRBJ1-1	TGCAGCGTTGAACCGGCGGACACTGAAGCTTTCTTT	CSVEPADTEAFF
TRBV14	-	-	TRBJ1-6	TGTGCCAGCACCCCGACAGGTCTGGGGTTTAATTCACCCCTCCACTTT	CASTPTGLGFNSPLHF
TRBV29-1	-	TRBD2	TRBJ2-1	TGCAGCGTTGAAGCCACGGGACTAGCGGTCAACAATGAGCAGTTCTTC	CSVEATGLAVNNEQFF
TRBV5-1	-	TRBD1	TRBJ2-7	TGCGCCAGCAGCTTGGATCCAGGGGGAAGCTACGAGCAGTACTTC	CASSLDPGGSYEQYF
TRBV7-9	few	-	TRBJ2-7	TGTGCCAGCAGCCCTCGAGAGAGGCCCTACGAGCAGTACTTC	CASSPRERPYEQYF
TRBV5-5	few	TRBD1	TRBJ1-1	TGTGCCAGCAGCTTGGCCGGGGGACAGAGAACTTTCTTT	CASSLAGGQRTFF
TRBV29-1	-	-	TRBJ2-2	TGCAGCGTTGTGGGGCAAAACACCGGGGAGCTGTTTTTT	CSVVGQNTGELFF
TRBV29-1	once	TRBD1	TRBJ1-5	TGCAGCGTGGGAGGACAGGGCGATCAGCCCCAGCATTTT	CSVGGQGDQPQHF
TRBV23-1	-	-	TRBJ2-3	TGCGCCAGCAGCCCCCGCAGGGGTGAAATAGATACGCAGTATTTT	CASSPRRGEIDTQYF
TRBV6-6	-	-	TRBJ1-2	TGTGCCAGCAGTTACTCTGGGGACAAACTGAATCGCTACACCTTC	CASSYSGDKLNRYTF
TRBV7-2	-	-	TRBJ2-2	TGTGCCAGCAGCTTAGGCAAGCGGACCGGGGAGCTGTTTTTT	CASSLGKRTGELFF